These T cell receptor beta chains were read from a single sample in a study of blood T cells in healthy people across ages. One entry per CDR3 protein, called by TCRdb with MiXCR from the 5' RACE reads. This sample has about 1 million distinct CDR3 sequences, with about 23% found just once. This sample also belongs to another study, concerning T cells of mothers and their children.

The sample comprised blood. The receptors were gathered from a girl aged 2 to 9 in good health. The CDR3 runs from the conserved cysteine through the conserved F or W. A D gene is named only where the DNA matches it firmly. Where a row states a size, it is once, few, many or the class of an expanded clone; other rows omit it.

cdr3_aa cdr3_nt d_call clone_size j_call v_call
CASSLYQGSRSEKLFF TGTGCCAGCAGTTTATATCAGGGTTCGAGGAGTGAAAAACTGTTTTTT NA NA TRBJ1-4 TRBV28
CASSEALGGISSYEQYF TGTGCCAGCAGTGAAGCGCTGGGAGGCATAAGCTCCTACGAGCAGTACTTC NA few TRBJ2-7 TRBV2
CASRPAEDYGYTF TGCGCCAGCCGGCCGGCGGAGGACTATGGCTACACCTTC NA few TRBJ1-2 TRBV4-1
CSGYRGSQETQYF TGCAGCGGGTACAGGGGTAGCCAAGAGACCCAGTACTTC TRBD1 few TRBJ2-5 TRBV29-1
CASSYSPDRSFYGYTF TGTGCCAGCAGTTACTCCCCGGACAGGTCCTTCTATGGCTACACCTTC TRBD1 few TRBJ1-2 TRBV6-2/TRBV6-3
CARGDRMETQYF TGTGCCAGAGGCGACAGGATGGAGACCCAGTACTTC NA NA TRBJ2-5 TRBV12-3/TRBV12-4
CASSLGEGGGELFF TGTGCCAGCAGCTTGGGCGAGGGAGGCGGGGAGCTGTTTTTT NA few TRBJ2-2 TRBV11-3
CSASGGPGGTRSYEQYF TGCAGTGCTAGTGGGGGGCCCGGGGGGACCCGGAGCTACGAGCAGTACTTC NA NA TRBJ2-7 TRBV20-1
CASKTNRGLEDTIYF TGTGCCAGCAAAACCAACAGGGGGCTCGAAGACACCATATATTTT TRBD1 few TRBJ1-3 TRBV6-5
CAISELGTSERFF TGTGCCATCAGTGAGCTAGGTACCAGCGAGAGGTTCTTC NA few TRBJ2-5 TRBV10-3
CASVLSTNTDTQYF TGTGCCAGCGTTCTAAGCACCAACACAGATACGCAGTATTTT NA once TRBJ2-3 TRBV28
CASVEGDSNQPQHF TGTGCCAGCGTTGAAGGGGATAGCAATCAGCCCCAGCATTTT NA NA TRBJ1-5 TRBV6-2/TRBV6-3
CSASPGTLSEQFF TGCAGTGCTAGTCCCGGGACATTGAGTGAGCAGTTCTTC NA NA TRBJ2-1 TRBV20-1
CASSSAQGLYTEAFF TGTGCCAGCAGCTCAGCGCAGGGATTATACACTGAAGCTTTCTTT NA NA TRBJ1-1 TRBV7-9
CASKVSGGAPDYNEQFF TGTGCCAGCAAGGTTAGCGGGGGGGCCCCGGATTACAATGAGCAGTTCTTC TRBD2 once TRBJ2-1 TRBV12-3/TRBV12-4
CATSSLAGSTDTQYF TGTGCCACTTCCAGTCTAGCGGGGAGCACAGATACGCAGTATTTT TRBD2 NA TRBJ2-3 TRBV24-1
CASSLRAGPNYGYTF TGCGCCAGCAGCCTCCGCGCAGGGCCTAACTATGGCTACACCTTC NA NA TRBJ1-2 TRBV4-3
CASSRDSEDYTF TGTGCCAGCAGCCGGGACAGTGAAGACTACACCTTC TRBD1 NA TRBJ1-2 TRBV5-5
CASRRAQGVYGYTF TGTGCCAGCAGGAGGGCCCAGGGTGTCTATGGCTACACCTTC NA NA TRBJ1-2 TRBV28
CASSYSGVEQYF TGCGCCAGCAGTTACTCGGGCGTGGAGCAGTACTTC NA few TRBJ2-7 TRBV4-1
CASSQYDSSGETQYF TGCGCCAGCAGCCAATACGACTCGTCTGGAGAGACCCAGTACTTC NA few TRBJ2-5 TRBV4-1
CASRDPEGYTF TGCGCCAGCAGAGACCCGGAGGGCTACACCTTC NA few TRBJ1-2 TRBV5-1
CSATKRESTDTQYF TGCAGTGCTACTAAGCGGGAGTCTACAGATACGCAGTATTTT TRBD2 NA TRBJ2-3 TRBV20-1
CASSLAGRHYGYTF TGTGCCAGCAGCTTGGCGGGACGGCACTATGGCTACACCTTC NA few TRBJ1-2 TRBV5-6
CASSLLGSRGAFF TGTGCCAGCAGTTTATTAGGGTCGAGGGGGGCTTTCTTT NA few TRBJ1-1 TRBV12-3/TRBV12-4
CASSLRQSYEQYF TGTGCCAGCAGTTTAAGACAGTCCTACGAGCAGTACTTC NA many TRBJ2-7 TRBV27
CASSYFQGAYNEQFF TGTGCCAGCAGTTACTTCCAGGGGGCCTACAATGAGCAGTTCTTC TRBD1 NA TRBJ2-1 TRBV6-2/TRBV6-3
CASSPAGETEAFF TGTGCCAGCAGCCCGGCGGGGGAAACTGAAGCTTTCTTT NA few TRBJ1-1 TRBV7-9
CASSPGLSEAFF TGTGCCAGCAGCCCCGGATTGTCAGAAGCTTTCTTT NA few TRBJ1-1 TRBV5-5
CTIRGVRQGKINEQFF TGCACCATCAGGGGGGTTAGACAGGGGAAAATCAATGAGCAGTTCTTC TRBD1 few TRBJ2-1 TRBV29-1
CASSLVGSNSYNEQFF TGCGCCAGCAGCTTGGTTGGGAGTAACTCCTACAATGAGCAGTTCTTC NA NA TRBJ2-1 TRBV5-1
CASSFGEANEKLFF TGTGCCAGCAGCTTTGGGGAGGCTAATGAAAAACTGTTTTTT NA NA TRBJ1-4 TRBV7-9
CASSPRTDYTGELFF TGTGCCAGCTCACCGAGGACGGACTACACCGGGGAGCTGTTTTTT NA few TRBJ2-2 TRBV18
CASSRRVLSYAGLNIQYF TGTGCCAGCAGTCGCAGGGTACTCTCTTATGCGGGGCTAAACATTCAGTACTTC NA NA TRBJ2-4 TRBV12-3/TRBV12-4
CASRGPGTRVDEQFF TGTGCCAGCAGAGGCCCCGGGACCCGAGTAGATGAGCAGTTCTTC NA few TRBJ2-1 TRBV7-3
CASSPGQVSGANVLTF TGTGCCAGCAGCCCGGGACAAGTGTCTGGGGCCAACGTCCTGACTTTC NA few TRBJ2-6 TRBV6-6
CASRGFNYNEQFF TGTGCCAGCAGAGGGTTTAACTACAATGAGCAGTTCTTC NA few TRBJ2-1 TRBV28
CSASDFTHEQFF TGCAGTGCTTCAGATTTTACACATGAGCAGTTCTTC NA NA TRBJ2-1 TRBV20-1
CSAREGTQAFF TGCAGTGCTAGAGAGGGGACCCAAGCTTTCTTT NA NA TRBJ1-1 TRBV20-1
CASSRAMVGETQYF TGTGCCAGCAGCCGCGCAATGGTTGGAGAGACCCAGTACTTC NA few TRBJ2-5 TRBV5-6
CASSTRDSNWNEQFF TGTGCCAGCAGCACCCGGGACAGTAACTGGAATGAGCAGTTCTTC TRBD1 NA TRBJ2-1 TRBV9
CASSQDPGIIVFEQYF TGTGCCAGCAGCCAAGATCCCGGAATCATCGTCTTCGAGCAGTACTTC NA NA TRBJ2-7 TRBV3-1
CASSVVGYEQYF TGTGCCAGCAGCGTCGTGGGGTACGAGCAGTACTTC NA NA TRBJ2-7 TRBV5-6
CSVVPMTSGEETQYF TGCAGCGTGGTCCCAATGACTAGCGGAGAAGAGACCCAGTACTTC TRBD2 few TRBJ2-5 TRBV29-1
CASSDSGHYGYTF TGTGCCAGCAGTGACTCGGGACACTATGGCTACACCTTC NA few TRBJ1-2 TRBV6-4
CASSLLGNAPLHF TGTGCCAGCAGTTTATTGGGAAATGCACCCCTCCACTTT NA few TRBJ1-6 TRBV27
CAGSLSQYNEQFF TGTGCCGGCAGTTTGAGCCAGTACAATGAGCAGTTCTTC NA few TRBJ2-1 TRBV12-3/TRBV12-4
CASSVADRGITEAFF TGTGCCAGCAGCGTAGCAGACAGGGGGATCACTGAAGCTTTCTTT TRBD1 few TRBJ1-1 TRBV9
CSAQTGAEQYF TGCAGCGCGCAGACAGGGGCCGAGCAGTACTTC TRBD1 NA TRBJ2-7 TRBV29-1